Each of the 3 T cell receptor beta chains below was sequenced from the same sample in a study of blood T cell repertoires in COVID-19. This table comes from immunoSEQ multiplex PCR, and its TCRdb copy is limited to in-frame clones, with some not included. The sample consists of 250,000 to 300,000 clones, about 89% of them appearing once. The sequenced sample consisted of peripheral blood. The receptor set was obtained from a man aged 45-60 years with acute or convalescent COVID-19.

This chain links TRBV27 with TRBJ1-3; D is perhaps TRBD1 (6 bases). This CDR3 is built from 22 residues. The V gene's germline CDR1 is MNHEY and CDR2 SMNVEV (reference sequence). With 5 bases removed from V and 0 bases from J, the gap between germline ends came to 32 bases. Here the CDR3 DNA reads TGTGCCAGCAGTCCCAGAAGGGGGTGGCAGGCCCAGTTTTCCTACTCTGGAAACACCATATATTTT. It yields the protein CASSPRRGWQAQFSYSGNTIYF.

The gene calls are TRBV9 and TRBJ2-5, with D unresolved. The V gene lost 0 bases and the J gene lost 5 bases, with 14 bases spanning the gap. The CDR3 extends over 15 amino acids. The V gene's germline CDR1 is SGDLS and CDR2 YYNGEE. The CDR3 DNA follows: TGTGCCAGCAGCGTAGGAGTTTTATGGTGGGAGACCCAGTACTTC. Protein: CASSVGVLWWETQYF.

The genes are TRBV19 and TRBJ1-5; D uncertain. Germline V gene lookup returns CDR1 LNHDA and CDR2 SQIVND (reference sequence). The CDR3 is 13 amino acids. The V and J ends lost 4 bases and 5 bases respectively, with 9 bases between them. The CDR3 region is CASSTLVDQPQHF. The DNA of the CDR3 is TGTGCCAGTAGTACACTGGTCGATCAGCCCCAGCATTTT.